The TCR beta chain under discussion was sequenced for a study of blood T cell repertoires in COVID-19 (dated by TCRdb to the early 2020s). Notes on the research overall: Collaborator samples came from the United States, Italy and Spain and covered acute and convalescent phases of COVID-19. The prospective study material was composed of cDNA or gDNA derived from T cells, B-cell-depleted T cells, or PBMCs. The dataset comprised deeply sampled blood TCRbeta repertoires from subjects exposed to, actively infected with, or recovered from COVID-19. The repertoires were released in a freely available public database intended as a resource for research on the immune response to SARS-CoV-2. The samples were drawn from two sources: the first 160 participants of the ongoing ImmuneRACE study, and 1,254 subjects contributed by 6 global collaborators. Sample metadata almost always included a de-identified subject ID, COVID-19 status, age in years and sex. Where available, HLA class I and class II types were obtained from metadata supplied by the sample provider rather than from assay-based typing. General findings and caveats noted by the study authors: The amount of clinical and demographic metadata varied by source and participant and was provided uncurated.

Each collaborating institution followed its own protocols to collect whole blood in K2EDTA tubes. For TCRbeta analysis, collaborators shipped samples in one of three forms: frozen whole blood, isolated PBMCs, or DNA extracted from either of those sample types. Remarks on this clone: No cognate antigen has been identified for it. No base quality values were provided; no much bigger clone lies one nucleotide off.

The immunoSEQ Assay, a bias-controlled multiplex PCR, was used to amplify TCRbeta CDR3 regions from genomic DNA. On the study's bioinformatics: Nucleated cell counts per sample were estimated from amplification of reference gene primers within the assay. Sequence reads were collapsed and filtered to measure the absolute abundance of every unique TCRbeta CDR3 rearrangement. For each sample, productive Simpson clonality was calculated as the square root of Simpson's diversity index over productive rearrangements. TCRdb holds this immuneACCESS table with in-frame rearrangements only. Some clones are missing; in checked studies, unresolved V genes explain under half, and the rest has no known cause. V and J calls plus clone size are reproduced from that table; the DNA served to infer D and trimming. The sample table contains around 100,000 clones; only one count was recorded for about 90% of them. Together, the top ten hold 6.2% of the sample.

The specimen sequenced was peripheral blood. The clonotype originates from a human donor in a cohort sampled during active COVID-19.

The CDR3 protein: CASRNSESTDTQYF. The bases are TGTGCCAGCAGAAATAGCGAAAGCACAGATACGCAGTATTTT. This chain is built from TRBV6-5 and TRBJ2-3; the D segment could be TRBD2, given 5 matching bases. V is shortened by 6 bases, J by 0 bases, and the region joining them spans 10 bases. Per the germline V gene, MNHEY is the CDR1 and SVGAGI is the CDR2. The CDR3 spans 14 residues, from the cysteine through the phenylalanine. Only CDR3 DNA remains: 42 bases, in frame from the first base.